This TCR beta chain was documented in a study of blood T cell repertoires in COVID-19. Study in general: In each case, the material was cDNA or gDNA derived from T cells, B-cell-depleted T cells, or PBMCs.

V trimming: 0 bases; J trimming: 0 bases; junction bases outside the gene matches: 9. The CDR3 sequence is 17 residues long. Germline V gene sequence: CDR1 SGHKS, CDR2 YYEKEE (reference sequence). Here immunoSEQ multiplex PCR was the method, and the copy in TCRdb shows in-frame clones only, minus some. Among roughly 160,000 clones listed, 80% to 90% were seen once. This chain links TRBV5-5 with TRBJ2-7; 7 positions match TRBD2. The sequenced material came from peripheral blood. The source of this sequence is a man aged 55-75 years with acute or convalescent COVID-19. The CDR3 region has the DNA TGTGCCAGCAGCTTGGCCAGTGGGCCTAGCGGCTCCTACGAGCAGTACTTC. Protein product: CASSLASGPSGSYEQYF.